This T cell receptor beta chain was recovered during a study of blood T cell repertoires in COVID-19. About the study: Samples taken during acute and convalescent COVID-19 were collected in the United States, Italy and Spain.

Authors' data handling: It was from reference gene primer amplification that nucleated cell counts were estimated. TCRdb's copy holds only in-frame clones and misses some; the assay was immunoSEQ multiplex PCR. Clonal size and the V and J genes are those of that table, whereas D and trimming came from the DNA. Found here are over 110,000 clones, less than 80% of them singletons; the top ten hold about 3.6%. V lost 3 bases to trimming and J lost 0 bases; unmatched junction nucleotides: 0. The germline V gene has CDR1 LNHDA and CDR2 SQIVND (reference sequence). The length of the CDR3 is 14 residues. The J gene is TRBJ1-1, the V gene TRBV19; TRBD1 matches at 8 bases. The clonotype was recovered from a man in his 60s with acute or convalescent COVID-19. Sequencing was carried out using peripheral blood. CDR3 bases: TGTGCCAGTAGTATGGACAGGGTGAACACTGAAGCTTTCTTT. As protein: CASSMDRVNTEAFF.